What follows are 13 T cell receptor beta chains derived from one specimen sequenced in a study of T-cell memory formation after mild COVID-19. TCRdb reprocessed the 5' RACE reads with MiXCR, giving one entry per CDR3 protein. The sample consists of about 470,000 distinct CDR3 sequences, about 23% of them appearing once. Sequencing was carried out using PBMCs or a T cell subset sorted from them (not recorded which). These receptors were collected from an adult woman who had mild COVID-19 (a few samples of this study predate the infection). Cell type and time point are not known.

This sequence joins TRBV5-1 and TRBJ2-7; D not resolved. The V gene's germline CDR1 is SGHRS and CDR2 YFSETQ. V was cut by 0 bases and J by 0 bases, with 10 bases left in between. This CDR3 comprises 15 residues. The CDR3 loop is CASSLASPSSYEQYF. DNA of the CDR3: TGCGCCAGCAGCTTGGCCAGTCCGAGCTCCTACGAGCAGTACTTC.

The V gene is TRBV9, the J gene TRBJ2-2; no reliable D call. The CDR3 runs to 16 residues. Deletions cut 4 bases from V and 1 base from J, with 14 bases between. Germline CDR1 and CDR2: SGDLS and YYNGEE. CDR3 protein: CASSPHLDENTGELFF. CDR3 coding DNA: TGTGCCAGCAGCCCCCATTTGGACGAGAACACCGGGGAGCTGTTTTTT. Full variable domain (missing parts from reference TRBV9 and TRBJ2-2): DSGVTQTPKHLITATGQRVTLRCSPRSGDLSVYWYQQSLDQGLQFLIQYYNGEERAKGNILERFSAQQFPDLHSELNLSSLELGDSALYFCASSPHLDENTGELFFGEGSRLTVL.

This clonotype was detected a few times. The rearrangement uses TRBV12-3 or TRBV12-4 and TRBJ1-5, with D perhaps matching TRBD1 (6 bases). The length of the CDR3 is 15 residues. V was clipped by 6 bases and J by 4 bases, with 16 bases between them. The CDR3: CASRKQGLGNQPQHF. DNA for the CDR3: TGTGCCAGCAGAAAACAGGGATTGGGTAATCAGCCCCAGCATTTT.

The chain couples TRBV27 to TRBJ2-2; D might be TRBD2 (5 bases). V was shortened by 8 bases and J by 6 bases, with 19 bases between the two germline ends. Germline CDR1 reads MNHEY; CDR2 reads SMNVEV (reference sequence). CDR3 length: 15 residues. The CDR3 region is CASGPRGVGAGELFF. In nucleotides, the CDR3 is TGTGCCAGCGGCCCCCGGGGTGTGGGTGCCGGGGAGCTGTTTTTT.

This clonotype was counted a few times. CDR3 loop: CATSEGAGPNQPQHF. CDR3 in DNA: TGTGCCACCAGTGAGGGGGCGGGGCCGAATCAGCCCCAGCATTTT. The genes are TRBV24-1 and TRBJ1-5, with a tentative D call TRBD1 (6 bases). V gave up 4 bases and J gave up 4 bases, with 13 bases separating them. Germline assignment: CDR1 KGHDR and CDR2 SFDVKD. This CDR3 is built from 15 residues.

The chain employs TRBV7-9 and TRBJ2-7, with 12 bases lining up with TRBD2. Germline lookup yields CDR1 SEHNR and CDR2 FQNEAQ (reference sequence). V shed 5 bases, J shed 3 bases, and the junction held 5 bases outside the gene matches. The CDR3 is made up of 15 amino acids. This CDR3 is CASSPGGLAGYEQYF. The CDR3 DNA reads TGTGCCAGCAGCCCAGGGGGACTAGCGGGCTACGAGCAGTACTTC. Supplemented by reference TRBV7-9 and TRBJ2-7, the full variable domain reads DTGVSQNPRHKITKRGQNVTFRCDPISEHNRLYWYRQTLGQGPEFLTYFQNEAQLEKSRLLSDRFSAERPKGSFSTLEIQRTEQGDSAMYLCASSPGGLAGYEQYFGPGTRLTVT.

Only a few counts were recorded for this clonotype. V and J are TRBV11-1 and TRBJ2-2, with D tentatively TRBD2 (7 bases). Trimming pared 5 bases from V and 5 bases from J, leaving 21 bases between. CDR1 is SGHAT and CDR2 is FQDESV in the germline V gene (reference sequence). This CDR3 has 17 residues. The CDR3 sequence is CASSPRREQGGTGELFF. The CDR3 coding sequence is TGTGCCAGCAGCCCACGTCGCGAACAGGGAGGGACCGGGGAGCTGTTTTTT.

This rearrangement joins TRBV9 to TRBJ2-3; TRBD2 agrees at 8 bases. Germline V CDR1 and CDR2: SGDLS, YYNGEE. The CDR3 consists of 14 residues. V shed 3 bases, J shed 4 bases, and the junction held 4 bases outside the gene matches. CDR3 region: CASSDGGAADTQYF. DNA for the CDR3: TGTGCCAGCAGCGACGGGGGGGCGGCAGATACGCAGTATTTT.

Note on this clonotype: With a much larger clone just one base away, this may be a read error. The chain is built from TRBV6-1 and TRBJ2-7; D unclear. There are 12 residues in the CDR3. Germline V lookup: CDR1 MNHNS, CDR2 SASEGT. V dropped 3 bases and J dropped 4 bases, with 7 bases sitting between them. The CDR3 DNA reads TGTGCCAGCAGTGAGATGGGGTACGAGCAGTACTTC. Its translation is CASSEMGYEQYF.

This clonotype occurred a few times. The CDR3 bases are TGTGCCAGCAGCCCCGAGGTAGCGGGAGTTAATGAGCAGTTCTTC. Translation gives CASSPEVAGVNEQFF. The chain uses TRBV12-3 or TRBV12-4 and TRBJ2-1, with TRBD2 matching over 9 bases. J lost 7 bases, V lost 6 bases, and 10 bases had no gene match. CDR3 length: 15 residues.

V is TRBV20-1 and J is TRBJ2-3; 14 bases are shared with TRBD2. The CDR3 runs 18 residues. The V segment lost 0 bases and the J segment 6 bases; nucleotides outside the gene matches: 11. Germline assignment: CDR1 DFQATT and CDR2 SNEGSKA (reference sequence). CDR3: CSARDLWGLAGVMDTQYF. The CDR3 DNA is TGCAGTGCTAGAGATCTTTGGGGACTAGCGGGAGTCATGGATACGCAGTATTTT.

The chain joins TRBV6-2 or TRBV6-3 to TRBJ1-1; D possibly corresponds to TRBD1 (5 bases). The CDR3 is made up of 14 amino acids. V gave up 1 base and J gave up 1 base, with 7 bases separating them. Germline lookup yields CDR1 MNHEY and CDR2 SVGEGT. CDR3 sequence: CASSYFTGNTEAFF. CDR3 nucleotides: TGTGCCAGCAGTTACTTCACAGGGAACACTGAAGCTTTCTTT.

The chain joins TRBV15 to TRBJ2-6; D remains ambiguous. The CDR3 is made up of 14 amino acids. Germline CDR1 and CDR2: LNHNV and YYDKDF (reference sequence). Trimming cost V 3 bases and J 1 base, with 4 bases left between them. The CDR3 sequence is CATSSRSGANVLTF. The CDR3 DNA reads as TGTGCCACCAGCAGTAGGTCTGGGGCCAACGTCCTGACTTTC.